Listed here is a single T cell receptor (beta chain). CDR1 SQVTM and CDR2 ANQGSEA come from the germline V gene. J lost 2 bases, V lost 6 bases, and 12 bases had no gene match. The CDR3 has 16 residues. The sample belongs to a study of blood T cell repertoires in COVID-19. Measured with immunoSEQ multiplex PCR; TCRdb has only the in-frame clones, and not every one. The sample includes 100,000 to 150,000 clones, more than 70% of them seen just once. The chain uses TRBV29-1 and TRBJ2-1; 8 bases are a match to TRBD2. This TCR was recovered from a man in his forties or fifties with acute or convalescent COVID-19. The material sequenced was peripheral blood. The CDR3 DNA follows: TGCAGCGTACTTGGGTTAGGGCGGGAGGCCTACAATGAGCAGTTCTTC. Translated: CSVLGLGREAYNEQFF.